Listed here are 21 T cell receptor beta chains from one sample, sequenced in a study of PD-L1 blockade in urothelial cancer. Repertoires were generated with immunoSEQ multiplex PCR, while TCRdb's copy carries only in-frame clones and drops some. This table has nearly 30,000 clones, around 87% appearing once. The specimen comprised PBMCs, sampled around atezolizumab (anti-PD-L1) treatment. The receptors shown here come from a man aged 50 to 59 with urothelial cancer.

V usage is TRBV6-5 and J usage is TRBJ2-2; D possibly corresponds to TRBD2 (5 bases). The CDR3 runs to 14 residues. The V end lost 5 bases, the J end lost 7 bases, and 14 bases lay between the germline ends. Germline lookup yields CDR1 MNHEY and CDR2 SVGAGI. CDR3 DNA: TGTGCCAGCAGTAAGGAGGTTTTGGGCGGGGAGCTGTTTTTT. This gives the protein CASSKEVLGGELFF.

This clone turned up a few times. One end of the junction fails to match germline, which may point to a read error. The chain is built from TRBV5-1 and TRBJ2-1, with 8 bases identical to TRBD2. The germline V gene encodes CDR1 SGHRS and CDR2 YFSETQ. CDR3 length equals 15 residues. The CDR3 loop reads CASSFGLASDNEQFF. Written as DNA, the CDR3 is TGCGCCAGCAGCTTCGGACTAGCCTCCGACAATGAGCAGTTCTTC. Combining the CDR3 with reference TRBV5-1 and TRBJ2-1 gives the whole variable domain KAGVTQTPRYLIKTRGQQVTLSCSPISGHRSVSWYQQTPGQGLQFLFEYFSETQRNKGNFPGRFSGRQFSNSRSEMNVSTLELGDSALYLCASSFGLASDNEQFFGPGTRLTVL.

The V call is TRBV29-1, the J call TRBJ2-3; D not resolved. Per the germline V gene, CDR1 is SQVTM and CDR2 is ANQGSEA. CDR3 length: 13 residues. Trimming removed 3 bases from V and 2 bases from J, with 9 bases in between. This CDR3 reads CSVDQANTDTQYF. CDR3 DNA sequence: TGCAGCGTTGACCAAGCTAACACAGATACGCAGTATTTT.

This chain links TRBV27 with TRBJ2-5; TRBD1 might be the D (6 bases). Trimming shortened V by 4 bases and J by 5 bases, and 14 bases separated the two germline ends. This CDR3 has 14 residues. The germline CDR1 and CDR2 sequences are MNHEY and SMNVEV (reference sequence). In DNA form, the CDR3 reads TGTGCCAGCAGTTCCCTGGGTAGGGGGGAGACCCAGTACTTC. Translation gives CASSSLGRGETQYF.

This rearrangement joins TRBV2 to TRBJ2-7; D gene unclear. CDR1 is SNHLY, CDR2 FYNNEI, per germline. This CDR3 is built from 14 residues. V was clipped by 3 bases and J by 2 bases, with 11 bases between them. DNA of the CDR3: TGTGCCAGCAGTGAGGTTGGTTCGGCCTACGAGCAGTACTTC. Its protein is CASSEVGSAYEQYF.

This chain links TRBV11-2 with TRBJ2-1; 10 bases line up with TRBD1. Trimming took 1 base from V and 8 from J; bases not matched to a gene: 8. This CDR3 is 16 amino acids long. From germline, CDR1 is SGHAT and CDR2 FQNNGV. CDR3 amino acids: CASSLAGGTGDHEQFF. CDR3 DNA sequence: TGTGCCAGCAGCTTAGCGGGAGGGACAGGGGACCATGAGCAGTTCTTC. The entire variable domain, with the rest obtained from reference TRBV11-2 and TRBJ2-1, is as follows: EAGVAQSPRYKIIEKRQSVAFWCNPISGHATLYWYQQILGQGPKLLIQFQNNGVVDDSQLPKDRFSAERLKGVDSTLKIQPAKLEDSAVYLCASSLAGGTGDHEQFFGPGTRLTVL.

The V call is TRBV28, the J call TRBJ2-7; the D gene is possibly TRBD1 (6 bases). The CDR3 consists of 15 residues. CDR1 is MDHEN and CDR2 is SYDVKM in the germline V gene. V lost 6 bases and J 0 bases, leaving 15 bases between the germline ends. The CDR3 DNA reads TGTGCCAGCAGCCGACAACAGGGCCACTCCTACGAGCAGTACTTC. This translates into CASSRQQGHSYEQYF.

The CDR3 loop is CASSPGGGKYEQYF. CDR3 bases: TGTGCTAGCTCCCCGGGCGGGGGGAAGTACGAGCAGTACTTC. The V and J genes are TRBV7-7 and TRBJ2-7; 8 nucleotides align to TRBD2. This CDR3 contains 14 residues. CDR1 and CDR2 from the germline V gene are SSHAT and FNYEAQ (reference sequence). Using reference TRBV7-7 and TRBJ2-7 for the parts outside the CDR3, the full variable domain is GAGVSQSPRYKVTKRGQDVTLRCDPISSHATLYWYQQALGQGPEFLTYFNYEAQPDKSGLPSDRFSAERPEGSISTLTIQRTEQRDSAMYRCASSPGGGKYEQYFGPGTRLTVT.

This clone has only one observation. The V call is TRBV30, the J call TRBJ2-7, with TRBD1 matching 12 bases. CDR3 length: 14 residues. Germline V gives CDR1 GTSNPN, CDR2 SVGIG (reference sequence). The V gene end was trimmed by 4 bases and the J gene end by 6 bases; junction bases not matched to a gene: 7. CDR3 sequence: CAWTRDRGRGEQYF. CDR3 nucleotides: TGTGCCTGGACGAGGGACAGGGGGCGCGGCGAGCAGTACTTC. The full variable domain, completed using reference TRBV30 and TRBJ2-7, is SQTIHQWPATLVQPVGSPLSLECTVEGTSNPNLYWYRQAAGRGLQLLFYSVGIGQISSEVPQNLSASRPQDRQFILSSKKLLLSDSGFYLCAWTRDRGRGEQYFGPGTRLTVT.

The sample holds one count of this clone. CDR3 sequence (DNA): TGTGCCAGCAGCCAAGATCTGGATAGCGGGGTTAGCTCCTACAATGAGCAGTTCTTC. It yields the protein CASSQDLDSGVSSYNEQFF. The chain recombines TRBV4-2 with TRBJ2-1, with 8 bases that match TRBD2. There are 19 residues in the CDR3. Germline V CDR1 and CDR2: LGHNA, YNFKEQ. The J segment lost 0 bases and the V segment lost 0 bases, leaving 10 bases of the junction unmatched.

This CDR3 is CASSPHDRVKNIQYF. In DNA form, the CDR3 reads TGCGCCAGCAGCCCTCACGACAGGGTTAAAAACATTCAGTACTTC. The chain employs TRBV4-3 and TRBJ2-4; 7 bases are shared with TRBD1. From germline, CDR1 is LGHNA and CDR2 YSLEER. The CDR3 runs 15 residues. Trimming cost V 4 bases and J 4 bases; bases outside gene matches: 7.

The chain employs TRBV19 and TRBJ2-5; tentative D call: TRBD2 (5 bases). The CDR3 consists of 13 residues. Trimming left V 2 bases short and J 2 bases short, with 6 bases between. The germline gives CDR1 LNHDA, CDR2 SQIVND (reference sequence). The CDR3: CASSILAQETQYF. In DNA form, the CDR3 reads TGTGCCAGTAGTATACTAGCTCAAGAGACCCAGTACTTC.

CDR3 sequence: CASSQDSVRGTQYF. The CDR3 DNA reads TGCGCCAGCAGCCAAGATTCCGTGCGGGGTACGCAGTATTTT. V is TRBV4-3 and J is TRBJ2-3; the D gene is possibly TRBD2 (6 bases). Germline V gene sequence: CDR1 LGHNA, CDR2 YSLEER. CDR3 length equals 14 residues. V lost 0 bases to trimming and J lost 8 bases, with 12 bases between them.

The rearrangement links TRBV27 to TRBJ2-7; 8 bases agree with TRBD2. CDR1 is MNHEY, CDR2 SMNVEV, per germline (reference sequence). Losses at the gene ends were 0 bases for V and 2 bases for J; bases not matched to a gene: 3. The CDR3 covers 15 residues. CDR3 amino acids: CASSLSSGGAYEQYF. The DNA of the CDR3 is TGTGCCAGCAGTTTATCCAGCGGGGGAGCCTACGAGCAGTACTTC.

V is TRBV7-6 and J is TRBJ2-7; 8 nucleotides match TRBD1. The CDR3 is 15 residues long. J was trimmed by 4 bases and V by 0 bases; bases with no gene match: 5. Germline V gene data show CDR1 as SGHVS and CDR2 as FNYEAQ. DNA for the CDR3: TGTGCCAGCAGCTTAGCTCACGGACAGGGATACGAGCAGTACTTC. Translation: CASSLAHGQGYEQYF.

This clone was observed a few times. This chain joins TRBV30 and TRBJ1-1; no definite D call. Germline V gene data show CDR1 as GTSNPN and CDR2 as SVGIG (reference sequence). V was trimmed by 0 bases and J by 1 base, leaving 6 bases between them. The CDR3 length is 13 residues. The CDR3 DNA reads as TGTGCCTGGAGTGTTCGGGGGAACACTGAAGCTTTCTTT. It codes for CAWSVRGNTEAFF.

This sequence joins TRBV11-3 and TRBJ1-1; D gene uncertain. The V end lost 1 base, the J end lost 1 base, and 4 bases lay between the germline ends. Germline loops: CDR1 SGHNT, CDR2 YENEEA. The CDR3 spans 13 residues. CDR3 protein: CASSLGGNTEAFF. For the CDR3, the DNA is TGTGCCAGCAGCTTAGGCGGGAACACTGAAGCTTTCTTT.

Points on this clone: This specimen includes other DNA sequences encoding the same CDR3. The V call is TRBV6-5, the J call TRBJ1-1, with a weak D call TRBD1 (6 bases). CDR3 length: 13 amino acids. V was clipped by 4 bases and J by 2 bases, with 8 bases between them. CDR1 is MNHEY, CDR2 SVGAGI, per germline. This chain's CDR3 is CASSLTGNTEAFF. The DNA for the CDR3 is TGTGCCAGCAGTTTGACAGGAAACACTGAAGCTTTCTTT.

This clone was detected only once. V and J are TRBV30 and TRBJ2-2, with 12 bases aligning to TRBD2. V lost 4 bases and J lost 0; bases outside the gene matches: 6. Germline CDR1 is GTSNPN and CDR2 is SVGIG (reference sequence). The CDR3 has 17 amino acids. CDR3 nucleotide sequence: TGTGCCTGGAAACTGGGACTAGCGGGCCCGAACACCGGGGAGCTGTTTTTT. Translated: CAWKLGLAGPNTGELFF.

The chain uses TRBV5-8 and TRBJ2-1; 7 bases line up with TRBD2. From germline, CDR1 is SGHTS and CDR2 YDEGEE. The CDR3 extends over 15 amino acids. With V trimmed by 0 bases and J by 5 bases, 5 bases remained unmatched. DNA of the CDR3: TGTGCCAGCAGCTTGGGTGCGGGAGTACACAATGAGCAGTTCTTC. Residues: CASSLGAGVHNEQFF.

This clone was detected once. The gene calls are TRBV12-5 and TRBJ2-1; D possibly corresponds to TRBD1 (6 bases). V lost 1 base to trimming and J lost 4 bases, with 14 bases between them. The CDR3 sequence is 16 residues long. The germline V gene encodes CDR1 LGHNT and CDR2 FRNRAP. The CDR3, as DNA: TGTGCTAGTGGTTTGGGGACAGTAGCGACATACAATGAGCAGTTCTTC. Protein sequence: CASGLGTVATYNEQFF.